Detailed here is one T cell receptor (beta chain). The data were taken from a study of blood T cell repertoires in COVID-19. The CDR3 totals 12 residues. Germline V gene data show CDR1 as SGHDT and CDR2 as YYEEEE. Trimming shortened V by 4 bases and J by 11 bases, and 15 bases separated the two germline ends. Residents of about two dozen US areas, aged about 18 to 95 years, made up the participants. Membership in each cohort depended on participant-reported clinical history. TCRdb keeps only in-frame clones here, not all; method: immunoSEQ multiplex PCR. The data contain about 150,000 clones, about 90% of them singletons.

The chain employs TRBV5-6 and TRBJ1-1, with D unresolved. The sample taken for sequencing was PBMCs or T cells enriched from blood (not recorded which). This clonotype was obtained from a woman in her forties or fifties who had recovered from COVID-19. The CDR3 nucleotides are TGTGCCAGCAGCCCCAGAGCGGGCGTGGCTTTCTTT. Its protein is CASSPRAGVAFF. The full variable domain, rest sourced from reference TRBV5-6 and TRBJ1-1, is DAGVTQSPTHLIKTRGQQVTLRCSPKSGHDTVSWYQQALGQGPQFIFQYYEEEERQRGNFPDRFSGHQFPNYSSELNVNALLLGDSALYLCASSPRAGVAFFGQGTRLTVV.